The 28 T cell receptor beta chains given below trace back to one sample, sequenced in a study of CD8 T cells in Susac syndrome. RNA, at roughly 0.5 to 1 ug, was reverse transcribed with random hexamers. Via MiXCR, TCRdb re-called the immunoSEQ multiplex PCR reads, giving one row per CDR3 protein. The sample contains a few hundred thousand distinct CDR3 sequences, around 93% of which appear only once. The sequencing sample was made of CD4+ T cells from PBMCs. All receptors derive from a human donor with multiple sclerosis.

The rearrangement uses TRBV12-5 and TRBJ2-2; D unresolved. The ends were cut back, 8 bases at V and 7 bases at J, with 8 bases in the middle. CDR3 length: 11 amino acids. CDR1 and CDR2 from the germline V gene are LGHNT and FRNRAP. The CDR3 loop is CASILSGELFF. CDR3 in DNA: TGTGCTAGTATCTTGAGCGGGGAGCTGTTTTTT.

The chain has TRBV3-1 and TRBJ1-2; perhaps TRBD1 as D (6 bases). V shed 2 bases and J shed 9 bases, with 10 bases lying between them. Germline V gene sequence: CDR1 LGHDT, CDR2 YNNKEL (reference sequence). This CDR3 is built from 12 residues. In DNA, the CDR3 is TGTGCCAGCAGCCAAACAGGGATGCGCTACACCTTC. Amino acid sequence: CASSQTGMRYTF.

The chain uses TRBV5-1 and TRBJ2-1, with D uncertain. CDR3 length: 14 amino acids. V lost 5 bases and J 4 bases, leaving 13 bases between the germline ends. Germline V CDR1 and CDR2: SGHRS, YFSETQ. CDR3 coding DNA: TGCGCCAGCAGTCCCGTCTTGAGTTACAATGAGCAGTTCTTC. Amino acid sequence: CASSPVLSYNEQFF.

J is TRBJ1-5 and V is TRBV19, with D possibly matching TRBD1 (6 bases). The V end was cut by 6 bases, the J end by 4 bases, with 10 bases between. CDR1 is LNHDA and CDR2 is SQIVND in the germline V gene (reference sequence). This CDR3 contains 13 residues. The CDR3 is CASRTGNNQPQHF. The CDR3 DNA follows: TGTGCCAGTAGGACAGGAAATAATCAGCCCCAGCATTTT. Combining the CDR3 with reference TRBV19 and TRBJ1-5 gives the whole variable domain DGGITQSPKYLFRKEGQNVTLSCEQNLNHDAMYWYRQDPGQGLRLIYYSQIVNDFQKGDIAEGYSVSREKKESFPLTVTSAQKNPTAFYLCASRTGNNQPQHFGDGTRLSIL.

The chain carries TRBV5-6 and TRBJ1-2, with 9 bases lining up with TRBD1. The CDR3 contains 14 residues. The ends lost 4 bases at V and 6 bases at J; junction bases unmatched: 7. Germline V gene data show CDR1 as SGHDT and CDR2 as YYEEEE. This CDR3 reads CASSADRGKHGYTF. The CDR3 DNA is TGTGCCAGCAGCGCGGACAGGGGAAAGCATGGCTACACCTTC.

The rearrangement joins TRBV30 to TRBJ1-4, with TRBD1 as a possible D gene (5 bases). The CDR3 runs 13 residues. V was trimmed by 4 bases and J by 7 bases, leaving 13 bases between them. Germline V lookup: CDR1 GTSNPN, CDR2 SVGIG (reference sequence). CDR3 bases: TGTGCCTGGAACGGGGGTTTTATTGAAAAACTGTTTTTT. Translated: CAWNGGFIEKLFF.

J is TRBJ1-6 and V is TRBV6-2 or TRBV6-3; D is undetermined. V gave up 2 bases and J gave up 0 bases, with 8 bases separating them. Germline CDR1 is MNHEY and CDR2 is SVGEGT. This CDR3 is 16 amino acids long. The CDR3 protein is CASSYGASSYNSPLHF. The CDR3, as DNA: TGTGCCAGCAGTTACGGAGCGAGCTCCTATAATTCACCCCTCCACTTT.

The rearrangement links TRBV25-1 to TRBJ1-2; D uncertain. The germline V gene has CDR1 MGHDK and CDR2 SYGVNS. The CDR3 spans 15 residues. The germline V and J ends were trimmed by 1 base and 9 bases, with 18 bases remaining between them. The CDR3 protein is CASSESGSLSSSYTF. The CDR3, as DNA: TGTGCCAGCAGTGAATCGGGCAGCCTCTCTAGTAGCTACACCTTC.

CDR3 protein: CASSDRDRSHNEQFF. The CDR3 nucleotides are TGCGCCAGCAGCGACCGGGACAGGTCCCACAATGAGCAGTTCTTC. J is TRBJ2-1 and V is TRBV4-1; 8 nucleotides align to TRBD1. Germline CDR1 is MGHRA and CDR2 is YSYEKL. The CDR3 sequence is 15 residues long. J gave up 5 bases and V 5 bases, and 8 bases lay outside the gene matches.

The CDR3 bases are TGTGCCAGCAGCTTATTCCCTGCGGGAGGACTCACAGATACGCAGTATTTT. Protein sequence: CASSLFPAGGLTDTQYF. The V call is TRBV7-2, the J call TRBJ2-3; 8 bases agree with TRBD2. This CDR3 comprises 17 residues. Per the germline V gene, CDR1 is SGHTA and CDR2 is FQGNSA. Trimming removed 2 bases from V and 2 bases from J; junction bases left unmatched: 9.

The V call is TRBV15, the J call TRBJ2-6; D not certain. V was clipped by 3 bases and J by 1 base, with 13 bases between them. CDR1 is LNHNV, CDR2 YYDKDF, per germline (reference sequence). The CDR3 spans 17 residues. The CDR3 sequence is CATSRWDLGSGANVLTF. The CDR3 region has the DNA TGTGCCACCAGCAGGTGGGATCTGGGTTCTGGGGCCAACGTCCTGACTTTC.

V and J are TRBV9 and TRBJ2-3, with D perhaps being TRBD1 or TRBD2 (5 bases each). From germline, CDR1 is SGDLS and CDR2 YYNGEE. V was shortened by 3 bases and J by 2 bases, with 16 bases between the two germline ends. The CDR3 sequence is 16 residues long. The CDR3 sequence: CASSEPGPKVTDTQYF. CDR3 sequence (DNA): TGTGCCAGCAGCGAACCGGGACCTAAAGTCACAGATACGCAGTATTTT.

The chain has TRBV7-2 and TRBJ2-3; weak D call: TRBD2 (6 bases). The CDR3 extends over 17 amino acids. Trimming removed 3 bases at V and 1 base at J, with 17 bases between. The germline V gene has CDR1 SGHTA and CDR2 FQGNSA. CDR3 in amino acids: CASSLRRDGGGTDTQYF. In DNA form, the CDR3 reads TGTGCCAGCAGCTTGCGCCGGGACGGGGGAGGCACAGATACGCAGTATTTT.

The V call is TRBV20-1, the J call TRBJ2-3; either TRBD1 or TRBD2 may supply D (5 bases each). Per the germline V gene, CDR1 is DFQATT and CDR2 is SNEGSKA (reference sequence). The CDR3 loop spans 14 amino acids. V was clipped by 4 bases and J by 6 bases, with 17 bases between them. The CDR3 bases are TGCAGTGCTAATGTCGGGGAAGGGGAGGATACGCAGTATTTT. It translates to CSANVGEGEDTQYF.

The sample holds a few counts of this clonotype. The genes are TRBV19 and TRBJ2-4; D is unresolved. The germline V and J ends were trimmed by 6 bases and 0 bases, with 9 bases remaining between them. Germline assignment: CDR1 LNHDA and CDR2 SQIVND (reference sequence). The CDR3 contains 14 residues. For the CDR3, the DNA is TGTGCCAGTAGCCTGACCTTAGCCAAAAACATTCAGTACTTC. Protein sequence: CASSLTLAKNIQYF. Looking up the rest from reference TRBV19 and TRBJ2-4 gives the full variable domain: DGGITQSPKYLFRKEGQNVTLSCEQNLNHDAMYWYRQDPGQGLRLIYYSQIVNDFQKGDIAEGYSVSREKKESFPLTVTSAQKNPTAFYLCASSLTLAKNIQYFGAGTRLSVL.

The V call is TRBV7-9, the J call TRBJ2-7, with no clear D. Deletions cut 5 bases from V and 5 bases from J, with 13 bases between. This CDR3 is 13 amino acids long. Germline V gene data show CDR1 as SEHNR and CDR2 as FQNEAQ (reference sequence). CDR3 residues: CASSQRAADEQYF. The CDR3 DNA is TGTGCCAGCAGCCAAAGGGCTGCCGACGAGCAGTACTTC.

In this sample, this clonotype turned up once. This rearrangement joins TRBV7-2 to TRBJ1-1; 8 bases align to TRBD1. The length of the CDR3 is 15 residues. V shed 1 base and J 6 bases; nucleotides not matched to a gene: 7. From germline, CDR1 is SGHTA and CDR2 FQGNSA. CDR3 amino acids: CASSLVPGGPAEAFF. The CDR3 DNA reads as TGTGCCAGCAGCTTAGTCCCAGGGGGCCCGGCTGAAGCTTTCTTT.

Concerning this clonotype itself: One end of the junction does not line up with germline, which may come from a read error. The chain joins TRBV20-1 to TRBJ1-1, with D perhaps matching TRBD1 (5 bases). This CDR3 has 13 amino acids. Germline V CDR1 and CDR2: DFQATT, SNEGSKA (reference sequence). Written as DNA, the CDR3 is TGCAGTGCCAGAGGGCAGGGCGACACTGAAGCTTTCTTT. Protein product: CSARGQGDTEAFF.

The CDR3 region has the DNA TGCAGCGTTCCACCTCATTTACCGGGATCTGAAGCTTTCTTT. Translating gives CSVPPHLPGSEAFF. V is TRBV29-1 and J is TRBJ1-1, with D unclear. The germline V and J ends were trimmed by 5 bases and 6 bases, with 19 bases remaining between them. Germline lookup yields CDR1 SQVTM and CDR2 ANQGSEA. This CDR3 is 14 amino acids long.

V and J are TRBV5-6 and TRBJ1-2; D gene unclear. The CDR3 spans 14 residues. Per the germline V gene, CDR1 is SGHDT and CDR2 is YYEEEE. V dropped 4 bases and J dropped 2 bases, with 12 bases sitting between them. The CDR3 region is CASSQLTGNYGYTF. DNA for the CDR3: TGTGCCAGCAGCCAACTAACGGGGAACTATGGCTACACCTTC.

The gene calls are TRBV5-4 and TRBJ2-6; perhaps TRBD2 as D (6 bases). CDR1 is SGHNT, CDR2 YYREEE, per germline (reference sequence). V gave up 0 bases and J gave up 2 bases, with 6 bases separating them. The CDR3 extends over 15 amino acids. The CDR3 DNA is TGTGCCAGCAGCTTGGGGGAGGCTGGGGCCAACGTCCTGACTTTC. It translates to CASSLGEAGANVLTF.

The genes are TRBV20-1 and TRBJ2-7; tentatively, D is TRBD1 or TRBD2 (5 bases each). CDR1 is DFQATT and CDR2 is SNEGSKA in the germline V gene (reference sequence). Between the trimmed V and J ends, which lost 6 bases and 4 bases, there was a span of 13 bases. The CDR3 has 12 residues. CDR3 in amino acids: CSAKGPTYEQYF. CDR3 sequence (DNA): TGCAGTGCCAAGGGACCGACTTACGAGCAGTACTTC.

The V and J genes are TRBV7-6 and TRBJ2-2; TRBD2 matches 11 bases. Germline-derived CDR1 and CDR2 are SGHVS and FNYEAQ. V lost 4 bases to trimming and J lost 1 base; unmatched junction nucleotides: 2. The CDR3 length is 16 residues. The CDR3 is CASSSLAGENTGELFF. The CDR3 nucleotides read TGTGCCAGCAGCTCACTAGCGGGGGAGAACACCGGGGAGCTGTTTTTT.

To note about this clonotype: A junction end diverges from the germline sequence, so it may reflect a read error. The rearrangement links TRBV20-1 to TRBJ1-5, with a tentative D call TRBD1 (6 bases). The CDR3 totals 14 residues. Germline assignment: CDR1 DFQATT and CDR2 SNEGSKA (reference sequence). CDR3 region: CSAGDDRNNQPQHF. The CDR3 nucleotides are TGCAGTGCTGGAGACGACAGGAACAATCAGCCCCAGCATTTT.

This chain joins TRBV7-6 and TRBJ2-1; a weak D match, TRBD2 (6 bases). This CDR3 has 12 residues. V was trimmed by 5 bases and J by 9 bases, leaving 11 bases between them. Germline V gene sequence: CDR1 SGHVS, CDR2 FNYEAQ. The CDR3 reads CASSHLASEQFF. DNA of the CDR3: TGTGCCAGCAGCCACCTAGCGAGTGAGCAGTTCTTC.

The chain joins TRBV9 to TRBJ2-1; 9 bases are a match to TRBD2. V dropped 4 bases and J dropped 1; count of bases not matched to a gene: 3. Germline CDR1 SGDLS, CDR2 YYNGEE. The CDR3 is made up of 15 amino acids. The CDR3 bases are TGTGCCAGCAGCCCGACTAGCGGATCCTACAATGAGCAGTTCTTC. Translated: CASSPTSGSYNEQFF.

This chain joins TRBV10-3 and TRBJ2-5; TRBD2 aligns across 9 bases. V dropped 4 bases and J dropped 7; count of bases not matched to a gene: 13. The CDR3 is made up of 16 amino acids. Germline loops: CDR1 ENHRY, CDR2 SYGVKD. The CDR3 reads CAISGPAGTSPGTQYF. In DNA, the CDR3 is TGTGCCATCAGTGGACCAGCCGGGACTAGCCCTGGGACCCAGTACTTC.

The J gene is TRBJ1-5, the V gene TRBV6-2 or TRBV6-3; the D gene is possibly TRBD1 (6 bases). Trimming took 0 bases from V and 7 from J, leaving 10 bases between them. Germline-derived CDR1 and CDR2 are MNHEY and SVGEGT. This CDR3 is 14 amino acids long. The CDR3, as DNA: TGTGCCAGCAGTTACTCTGGGGGGCGGCAGCCCCAGCATTTT. Its translation: CASSYSGGRQPQHF.